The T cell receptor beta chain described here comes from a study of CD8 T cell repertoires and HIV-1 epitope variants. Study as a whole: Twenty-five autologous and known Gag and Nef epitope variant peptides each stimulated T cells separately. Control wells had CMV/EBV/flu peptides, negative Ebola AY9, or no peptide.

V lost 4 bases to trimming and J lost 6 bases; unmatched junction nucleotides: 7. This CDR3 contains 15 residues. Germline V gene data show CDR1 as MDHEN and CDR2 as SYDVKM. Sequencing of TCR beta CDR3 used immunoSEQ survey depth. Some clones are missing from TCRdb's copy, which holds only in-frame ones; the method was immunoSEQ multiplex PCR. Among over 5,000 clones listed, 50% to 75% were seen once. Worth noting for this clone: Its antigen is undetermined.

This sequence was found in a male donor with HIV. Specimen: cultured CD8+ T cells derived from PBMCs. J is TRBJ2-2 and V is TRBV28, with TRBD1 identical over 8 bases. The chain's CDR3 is CASSSDRVLPGELFF. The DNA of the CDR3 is TGTGCCAGCAGTTCGGACAGGGTCCTACCCGGGGAGCTGTTTTTT.